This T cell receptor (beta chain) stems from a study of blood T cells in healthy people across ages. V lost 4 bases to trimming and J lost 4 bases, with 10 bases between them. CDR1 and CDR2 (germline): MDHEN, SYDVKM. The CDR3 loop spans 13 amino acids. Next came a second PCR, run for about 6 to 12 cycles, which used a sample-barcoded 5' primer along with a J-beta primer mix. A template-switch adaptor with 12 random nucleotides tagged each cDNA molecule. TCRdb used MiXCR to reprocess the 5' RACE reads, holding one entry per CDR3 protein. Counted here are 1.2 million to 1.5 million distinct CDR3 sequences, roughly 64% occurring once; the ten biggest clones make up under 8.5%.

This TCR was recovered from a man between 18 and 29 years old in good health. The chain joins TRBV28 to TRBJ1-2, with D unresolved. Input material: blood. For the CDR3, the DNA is TGTGCCAGCAGTTCTCCCCATACCTATGGCTACACCTTC. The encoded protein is CASSSPHTYGYTF.